The 16 T cell receptor beta chains in this list originate from one sample, sequenced in a study of regulatory T cells in long-lasting Graves disease. Stated time point: newly diagnosed GD, antithyroid drugs for less than 3 months. PBMC RNA served as the TCR library source. iRepertoire HTBI primers and Arm-PCR of CDR3 regions built TCR beta libraries. TCRdb ran MiXCR on the multiplex PCR reads and lists one entry per CDR3 protein. The sample lists over 450,000 distinct CDR3 sequences; 12% were seen once. These records were also assigned to another study, of T cells in Graves' hyperthyroidism and ophthalmopathy.

This sample comprised peripheral blood mononuclear cells (PBMCs), obtained at new diagnosis, from a patient treated with antithyroid drugs. These receptors originate from a woman aged 30 to 39 with Graves disease.

Ten or more counts support this clonotype. The chain joins TRBV5-1 to TRBJ2-7, with D possibly being TRBD1 (5 bases). V was cut by 6 bases and J by 2 bases, with 21 bases left in between. Germline CDR1 and CDR2: SGHRS and YFSETQ. CDR3 length: 16 amino acids. CDR3 region: CASTNPDSLPTYEQYF. CDR3 DNA: TGCGCCAGCACCAACCCCGACAGCCTGCCGACCTACGAGCAGTACTTC.

This clonotype was seen only a few times. The chain uses TRBV7-3 and TRBJ2-3; perhaps D is TRBD1 or TRBD2 (5 bases each). Germline V gene sequence: CDR1 SGHTA, CDR2 FQGTGA. Trimming removed 0 bases from V and 4 bases from J, with 23 bases in between. The CDR3 has 19 amino acids. CDR3 in amino acids: CASSLTGVWGRDGSDTQYF. The DNA for the CDR3 is TGTGCCAGCAGCTTAACAGGGGTGTGGGGTCGGGATGGGTCAGATACGCAGTATTTT. The full variable domain, with the rest looked up from reference TRBV7-3 and TRBJ2-3, is GAGVSQTPSNKVTEKGKYVELRCDPISGHTALYWYRQSLGQGPEFLIYFQGTGAADDSGLPNDRFFAVRPEGSVSTLKIQRTERGDSAVYLCASSLTGVWGRDGSDTQYFGPGTRLTVL.

The sample holds a few counts of this clonotype. This chain joins TRBV14 and TRBJ2-2; D is possibly TRBD2 (6 bases). Trimming removed 4 bases at V and 6 bases at J, with 9 bases between. CDR3 length equals 13 residues. From germline, CDR1 is SGHDN and CDR2 FVKESK. The CDR3 DNA reads as TGTGCCAGCAGCCGTGGGGAGGCCGGGGAGCTGTTTTTT. Residues: CASSRGEAGELFF.

This rearrangement joins TRBV19 to TRBJ1-5, with D tentatively TRBD1 (6 bases). There are 16 residues in the CDR3. The germline V gene encodes CDR1 LNHDA and CDR2 SQIVND (reference sequence). The V end lost 3 bases, the J end lost 4 bases, and 16 bases lay between the germline ends. This chain's CDR3 is CASSMKGQGSNQPQHF. Written as DNA, the CDR3 is TGTGCCAGTAGTATGAAGGGCCAGGGGTCTAATCAGCCCCAGCATTTT.

This clonotype was seen only a few times. A read error may be the cause here, since a much bigger clone is one base away. The J gene is TRBJ1-1, the V gene TRBV3-1; the D gene is possibly TRBD1 (5 bases). The V gene's germline CDR1 is LGHDT and CDR2 YNNKEL (reference sequence). The V end was cut by 3 bases, the J end by 2 bases, with 10 bases between. The CDR3 contains 14 residues. The CDR3 protein is CASSHGAVNTEAFF. The DNA of the CDR3 is TGTGCCAGCAGCCATGGGGCCGTAAACACTGAAGCTTTCTTT.

This clonotype was seen only a few times. The chain uses TRBV20-1 and TRBJ1-5; the D is unclear. V dropped 4 bases and J dropped 3 bases, with 10 bases sitting between them. The germline CDR1 and CDR2 sequences are DFQATT and SNEGSKA (reference sequence). The CDR3 has 13 amino acids. The CDR3: CSANPDINQPQHF. The DNA for the CDR3 is TGCAGTGCTAATCCAGACATCAATCAGCCCCAGCATTTT.

This clonotype has just a few counts. The chain uses TRBV19 and TRBJ1-5, with D possibly being TRBD1 (6 bases). Trimming took off 5 bases at V and 5 bases at J, with 13 bases between the two ends. In germline, CDR1 is LNHDA, CDR2 SQIVND (reference sequence). This CDR3 region has 14 residues. The CDR3 bases are TGTGCCAGTAGTCTGGACAGACTCTATCAGCCCCAGCATTTT. It codes for CASSLDRLYQPQHF.

This clonotype has just a few counts. This could be a read error, since a much larger clone is one nucleotide away. This chain uses TRBV30 with TRBJ1-1; D not resolved. The CDR3 consists of 11 residues. CDR1 GTSNPN and CDR2 SVGIG come from the germline V gene (reference sequence). Here the CDR3 DNA reads TGTGCCTGGGGCATGAACACTGAAGCTCTCTTT. Translating it yields CAWGMNTEALF.

This clonotype was recorded at least ten times. This rearrangement joins TRBV6-1 to TRBJ1-5; weak D call: TRBD1 (5 bases). This CDR3 has 15 amino acids. The ends were cut back, 6 bases at V and 4 bases at J, with 16 bases in the middle. Germline V gene sequence: CDR1 MNHNS, CDR2 SASEGT. CDR3 sequence (DNA): TGTGCCAGCAGCCCCTTCCCAGGGATGAATCAGCCCCAGCATTTT. This encodes CASSPFPGMNQPQHF.

This clonotype has just a few counts. For the CDR3, the DNA is TGTGCCACCCGGACACTGAACACTGAAGCTTTCTTT. This sequence encodes CATRTLNTEAFF. This chain joins TRBV6-1 and TRBJ1-1, with D maybe TRBD1 (5 bases). V shed 10 bases and J shed 0 bases, with 9 bases lying between them. Germline V gene sequence: CDR1 MNHNS, CDR2 SASEGT. CDR3 length: 12 amino acids.

This clonotype was seen repeatedly, ten times or more. CDR3 in amino acids: CTAGQNYEQYF. CDR3 in DNA: TGCACGGCCGGACAGAACTACGAGCAGTACTTC. The rearrangement links TRBV20-1 to TRBJ2-7; D perhaps matches TRBD1 (6 bases). CDR3 length: 11 residues. Germline CDR1 is DFQATT and CDR2 is SNEGSKA (reference sequence).

This clonotype has only a few counts. The genes are TRBV18 and TRBJ1-3, with a tentative D call TRBD1 (5 bases). The CDR3 spans 14 residues. Germline values: CDR1 KGHSH, CDR2 LQKENI. Trimming stripped 2 bases from V and 4 bases from J, with 9 bases between. This CDR3 is CASSPGAAGNTIYF. CDR3 bases: TGTGCCAGCTCACCAGGGGCGGCAGGAAACACCATATATTTT.

This clonotype has ten or more counts. The rearrangement joins TRBV27 to TRBJ2-3; 7 bases agree with TRBD1. The CDR3 is made up of 14 amino acids. The germline gives CDR1 MNHEY, CDR2 SMNVEV (reference sequence). V was pared by 6 bases and J by 2 bases, with 5 bases of the junction left unmatched. CDR3 loop: CASSMTGITDTQYF. CDR3 nucleotides: TGTGCCAGCAGCATGACAGGGATCACAGATACGCAGTATTTT.

This clonotype came up many times. The rearrangement joins TRBV6-1 to TRBJ1-3, with D tentatively TRBD1 (5 bases). The CDR3 is made up of 13 amino acids. V was pared by 10 bases and J by 4 bases, with 14 bases between. Germline loops: CDR1 MNHNS, CDR2 SASEGT. The CDR3 reads CATRETGGNTIYF. The CDR3, as DNA: TGTGCCACCAGGGAGACGGGAGGAAACACCATATATTTT.

This clonotype was found many times. V gene TRBV12-3 or TRBV12-4 combines with J gene TRBJ2-1; 8 bases line up with TRBD2. The CDR3 runs to 15 residues. J gave up 4 bases and V 2 bases, and 4 bases lay outside the gene matches. The CDR3 sequence: CASSLWASGYNEQFF. The CDR3 DNA reads TGTGCCAGCAGTTTATGGGCTAGCGGGTACAATGAGCAGTTCTTC.

This clonotype was observed at least ten times. The V call is TRBV24-1, the J call TRBJ2-5, with D perhaps TRBD1 (5 bases). Germline V CDR1 and CDR2: KGHDR, SFDVKD. The CDR3 covers 15 residues. V lost 3 bases and J lost 0, with 10 bases in between. CDR3 protein: CATSDVTENQETQYF. The CDR3 region has the DNA TGTGCCACCAGTGATGTGACAGAGAACCAAGAGACCCAGTACTTC.